This passage covers 17 T cell receptor beta chains from one sample sequenced in a study of long-term antiretroviral therapy in people with HIV. Sequencing relied on immunoSEQ assay v3.0, run at survey level. Sequencing was performed with immunoSEQ multiplex PCR; in TCRdb, only in-frame clones are kept and a portion is missing. The table has roughly 7,100 clones, roughly 70% seen once. This material consisted of unsorted PBMCs, taken 0.2 years after starting antiretroviral therapy. The receptors originated from a middle-aged man with HIV.

This clone was found once. V is TRBV6-6 and J is TRBJ2-3; TRBD2 aligns across 11 bases. CDR3 size: 16 residues. Germline lookup yields CDR1 MNHNY and CDR2 SVGAGI (reference sequence). The ends lost 5 bases at V and 1 base at J; junction bases unmatched: 5. CDR3 sequence reads: CASSLIAGGRTDTQYF. CDR3 in DNA: TGTGCCAGCAGTCTAATAGCGGGGGGGCGCACAGATACGCAGTATTTT.

CDR3 loop: CASSLEVFDYGYTF. In DNA form, the CDR3 reads TGTGCCAGCAGCTTAGAGGTATTTGACTATGGCTACACCTTC. The chain joins TRBV7-2 to TRBJ1-2; D is unclear. The CDR3 loop spans 14 amino acids. With 1 base removed from V and 3 bases from J, the gap between germline ends came to 9 bases. Germline V gene data show CDR1 as SGHTA and CDR2 as FQGNSA. The full variable domain, rest sourced from reference TRBV7-2 and TRBJ1-2, is GAGVSQSPSNKVTEKGKDVELRCDPISGHTALYWYRQSLGQGLEFLIYFQGNSAPDKSGLPSDRFSAERTGGSVSTLTIQRTQQEDSAVYLCASSLEVFDYGYTFGSGTRLTVV.

The chain couples TRBV11-3 to TRBJ1-1; 12 bases fit TRBD1. There are 16 residues in the CDR3. The V gene's germline CDR1 is SGHNT and CDR2 YENEEA. J lost 4 bases, V lost 6 bases, and 9 bases had no gene match. This CDR3 is CASSPGQGAVVTEAFF. CDR3 in DNA: TGTGCCAGCAGTCCGGGACAGGGGGCTGTAGTCACTGAAGCTTTCTTT.

This clone was counted a single time. V gene TRBV27 combines with J gene TRBJ1-6; D remains ambiguous. The V end lost 3 bases, the J end lost 5 bases, and 14 bases lay between the germline ends. Germline-derived CDR1 and CDR2 are MNHEY and SMNVEV (reference sequence). The CDR3 spans 16 residues. CDR3 loop: CASSFRRVTDNSPLHF. The CDR3 coding sequence is TGTGCCAGCAGTTTCCGAAGGGTAACTGATAATTCACCCCTCCACTTT.

The chain uses TRBV29-1 and TRBJ1-2, with TRBD1 identical over 10 bases. V gave up 1 base and J gave up 3 bases; unmatched junction bases: 5. CDR3 size: 15 residues. Per the germline V gene, CDR1 is SQVTM and CDR2 is ANQGSEA. The CDR3 DNA reads TGCAGCGTTGAAGGGACAGGGGGTGGGTACTATGGCTACACCTTC. This codes for CSVEGTGGGYYGYTF.

The rearrangement uses TRBV15 and TRBJ2-7; maybe TRBD1 (6 bases). Germline assignment: CDR1 LNHNV and CDR2 YYDKDF (reference sequence). The V end lost 3 bases, the J end lost 3 bases, and 18 bases lay between the germline ends. CDR3 length: 16 amino acids. In nucleotides, the CDR3 is TGTGCCACCAGCAGGACCTGGACAGTGGAGTTCTACGAGCAGTACTTC. Translating it yields CATSRTWTVEFYEQYF.

The chain has TRBV7-8 and TRBJ2-2, with 7 bases identical to TRBD1. The CDR3 spans 15 residues. Looked up from germline, CDR1 is SGHVS and CDR2 is FQNEAQ. J gave up 0 bases and V 4 bases, and 2 bases lay outside the gene matches. The CDR3 loop reads CASSSQGANTGELFF. The DNA for the CDR3 is TGTGCCAGCAGCTCCCAGGGGGCGAACACCGGGGAGCTGTTTTTT. Filled out from reference TRBV7-8 and TRBJ2-2, the complete variable domain reads GAGVSQSPRYKVAKRGQDVALRCDPISGHVSLFWYQQALGQGPEFLTYFQNEAQLDKSGLPSDRFFAERPEGSVSTLKIQRTQQEDSAVYLCASSSQGANTGELFFGEGSRLTVL.

The chain has TRBV30 and TRBJ1-1; 8 nucleotides line up with TRBD1. The J segment lost 4 bases and the V segment lost 2 bases, leaving 3 bases of the junction unmatched. This CDR3 comprises 13 residues. CDR1 GTSNPN and CDR2 SVGIG come from the germline V gene (reference sequence). The DNA for the CDR3 is TGTGCCTGGAGTCGACAGGGGATCACTGAAGCTTTCTTT. This translates into CAWSRQGITEAFF.

The J gene is TRBJ2-1, the V gene TRBV18; 13 positions agree with TRBD2. CDR3 length: 16 residues. Germline values: CDR1 KGHSH, CDR2 LQKENI. Losses at the gene ends were 3 bases for V and 10 bases for J; bases not matched to a gene: 9. The CDR3 DNA follows: TGTGCCAGCTCACCTCGGACTAGCGGGGGAGCAGGGGAGCAGTTCTTC. Translating gives CASSPRTSGGAGEQFF.

The rearrangement joins TRBV6-6 to TRBJ2-2; 8 bases map to TRBD1. The CDR3 sequence is 15 residues long. With V trimmed by 5 bases and J by 7 bases, 9 bases remained unmatched. Per germline, CDR1 MNHNY and CDR2 SVGAGI (reference sequence). In nucleotides, the CDR3 is TGTGCCAGCAGTCAAGACAGGGGTCGAAACGGGGAGCTGTTTTTT. As protein: CASSQDRGRNGELFF.

A few counts support this clone. This chain joins TRBV5-1 and TRBJ1-2; D possibly corresponds to TRBD1 (5 bases). V lost 3 bases, J lost 3 bases, and 9 bases lay in between. Germline V CDR1 and CDR2: SGHRS, YFSETQ. This CDR3 is 13 amino acids long. CDR3 sequence (DNA): TGCGCCAGCAGCTCGCAGGGTGACTATGGCTACACCTTC. This encodes CASSSQGDYGYTF.

The chain combines TRBV27 with TRBJ2-7; D may be TRBD2 (7 bases). CDR1 MNHEY and CDR2 SMNVEV come from the germline V gene (reference sequence). The V end lost 2 bases, the J end lost 4 bases, and 15 bases lay between the germline ends. This CDR3 region has 15 residues. In nucleotides, the CDR3 is TGTGCCAGCAGTTTAAGGGGGGGATTTAGTTACGAGCAGTACTTC. Its translation is CASSLRGGFSYEQYF.

The chain couples TRBV7-6 to TRBJ2-7; D uncertain. Per germline, CDR1 SGHVS and CDR2 FNYEAQ. The CDR3 length is 12 residues. With 1 base removed from V and 4 bases from J, the gap between germline ends came to 5 bases. The CDR3 DNA sequence: TGTGCCAGCAGCTTAGGCCAATACGAGCAGTACTTC. It specifies CASSLGQYEQYF.

The count of this clone is one. CDR3 in amino acids: CASSGARGLGEQYF. The CDR3 DNA sequence: TGCGCCAGCAGCGGTGCCAGGGGACTGGGGGAGCAGTACTTC. The chain employs TRBV5-1 and TRBJ2-7, with D possibly called TRBD1 or TRBD2 (6 bases each). In germline, CDR1 is SGHRS, CDR2 YFSETQ. Trimming left V 4 bases short and J 7 bases short, with 18 bases between. The CDR3 loop spans 14 amino acids. The full variable domain, its missing parts supplied by reference TRBV5-1 and TRBJ2-7, is KAGVTQTPRYLIKTRGQQVTLSCSPISGHRSVSWYQQTPGQGLQFLFEYFSETQRNKGNFPGRFSGRQFSNSRSEMNVSTLELGDSALYLCASSGARGLGEQYFGPGTRLTVT.

Concerning this clone: Other DNA sequences in the sample encode the same CDR3. The chain has TRBV27 and TRBJ1-1; D call uncertain. This CDR3 has 13 residues. V was pared by 5 bases and J by 1 base, with 8 bases between. Germline CDR1 MNHEY, CDR2 SMNVEV (reference sequence). The CDR3 is CASSIGGNTEAFF. Here the CDR3 DNA reads TGTGCCAGCAGTATTGGAGGGAACACTGAAGCTTTCTTT.

CDR3 sequence (DNA): TGCGCCAGCAGCCTCCGGGTCTTACCCGGGGAGACCCAGTACTTC. This sequence encodes CASSLRVLPGETQYF. The chain links TRBV4-1 to TRBJ2-5, with D unclear. Trimming cost V 4 bases and J 5 bases, with 17 bases left between them. Per the germline V gene, CDR1 is MGHRA and CDR2 is YSYEKL. The CDR3 runs to 15 residues.

The chain uses TRBV2 and TRBJ1-1, with no clear D. The CDR3 spans 15 residues. The V end was cut by 11 bases, the J end by 0 bases, with 19 bases between. Germline CDR1 is SNHLY and CDR2 is FYNNEI. DNA for the CDR3: TGTGCCCTAGGTGATAAGGAATCAATGAACACTGAAGCTTTCTTT. This encodes CALGDKESMNTEAFF.